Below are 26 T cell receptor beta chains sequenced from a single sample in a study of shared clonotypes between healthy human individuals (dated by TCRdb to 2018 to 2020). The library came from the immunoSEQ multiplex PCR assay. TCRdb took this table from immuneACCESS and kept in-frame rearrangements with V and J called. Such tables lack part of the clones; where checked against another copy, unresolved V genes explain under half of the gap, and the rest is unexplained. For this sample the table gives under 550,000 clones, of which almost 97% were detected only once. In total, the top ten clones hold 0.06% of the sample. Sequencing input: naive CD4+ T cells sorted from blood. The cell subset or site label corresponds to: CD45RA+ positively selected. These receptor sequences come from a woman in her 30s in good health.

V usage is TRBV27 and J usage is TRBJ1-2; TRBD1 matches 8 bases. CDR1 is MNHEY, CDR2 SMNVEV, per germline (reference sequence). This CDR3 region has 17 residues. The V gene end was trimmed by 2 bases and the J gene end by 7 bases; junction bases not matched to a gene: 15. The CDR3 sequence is CASSLQALVAGQGGYTF. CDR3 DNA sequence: TGTGCCAGCAGTTTACAAGCATTAGTGGCAGGACAGGGTGGCTACACCTTC.

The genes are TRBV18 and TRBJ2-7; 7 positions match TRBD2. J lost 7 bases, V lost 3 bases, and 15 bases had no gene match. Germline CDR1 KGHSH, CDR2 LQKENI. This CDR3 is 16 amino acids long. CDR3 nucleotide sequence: TGTGCCAGCTCACCCGAGGTAGCGGGCCCGCGGGGGGAGCAGTACTTC. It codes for CASSPEVAGPRGEQYF.

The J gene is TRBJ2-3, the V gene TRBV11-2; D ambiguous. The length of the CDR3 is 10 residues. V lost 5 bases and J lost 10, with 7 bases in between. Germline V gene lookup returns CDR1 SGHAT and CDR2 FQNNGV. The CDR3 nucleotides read TGTGCCAGCAGCCTTCACGCGCAGTATTTT. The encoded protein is CASSLHAQYF. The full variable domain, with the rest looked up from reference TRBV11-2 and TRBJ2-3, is EAGVAQSPRYKIIEKRQSVAFWCNPISGHATLYWYQQILGQGPKLLIQFQNNGVVDDSQLPKDRFSAERLKGVDSTLKIQPAKLEDSAVYLCASSLHAQYFGPGTRLTVL.

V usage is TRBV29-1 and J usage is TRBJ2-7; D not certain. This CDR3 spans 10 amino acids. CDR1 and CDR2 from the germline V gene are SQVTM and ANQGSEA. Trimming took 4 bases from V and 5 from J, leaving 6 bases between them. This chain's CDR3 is CSVGVNEQYF. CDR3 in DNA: TGCAGCGTTGGGGTGAACGAGCAGTACTTC.

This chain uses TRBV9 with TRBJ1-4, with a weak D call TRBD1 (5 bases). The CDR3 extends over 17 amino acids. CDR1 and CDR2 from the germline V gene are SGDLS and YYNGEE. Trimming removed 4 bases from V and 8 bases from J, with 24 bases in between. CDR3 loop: CASSPRGGPLGEEKLFF. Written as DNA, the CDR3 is TGTGCCAGCAGCCCTCGGGGCGGGCCTCTAGGAGAAGAAAAACTGTTTTTT.

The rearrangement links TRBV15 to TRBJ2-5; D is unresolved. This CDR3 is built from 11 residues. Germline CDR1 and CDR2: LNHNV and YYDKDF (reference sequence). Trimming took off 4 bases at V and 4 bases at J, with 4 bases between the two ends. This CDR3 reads CATSTLETQYF. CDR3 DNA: TGTGCCACCAGCACACTAGAGACCCAGTACTTC.

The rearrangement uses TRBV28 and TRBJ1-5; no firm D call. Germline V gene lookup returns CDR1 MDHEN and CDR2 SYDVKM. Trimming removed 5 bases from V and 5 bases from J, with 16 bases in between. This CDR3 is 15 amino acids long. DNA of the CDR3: TGTGCCAGCAGTCTCCCGTCGGACCCTCATCAGCCCCAGCATTTT. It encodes CASSLPSDPHQPQHF.

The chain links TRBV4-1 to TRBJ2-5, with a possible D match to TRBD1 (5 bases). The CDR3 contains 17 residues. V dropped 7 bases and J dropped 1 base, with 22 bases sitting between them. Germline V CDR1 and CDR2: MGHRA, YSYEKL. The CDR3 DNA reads TGCGCCAGCAAGCCAGGGTGGGCAGGGAAAATCCAAGAGACCCAGTACTTC. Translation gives CASKPGWAGKIQETQYF.

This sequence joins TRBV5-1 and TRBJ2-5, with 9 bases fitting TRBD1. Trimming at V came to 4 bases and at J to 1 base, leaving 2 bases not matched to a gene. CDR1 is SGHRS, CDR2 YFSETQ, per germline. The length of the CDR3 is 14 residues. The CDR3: CASSIQGAQETQYF. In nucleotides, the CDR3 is TGCGCCAGCAGCATACAGGGGGCCCAAGAGACCCAGTACTTC.

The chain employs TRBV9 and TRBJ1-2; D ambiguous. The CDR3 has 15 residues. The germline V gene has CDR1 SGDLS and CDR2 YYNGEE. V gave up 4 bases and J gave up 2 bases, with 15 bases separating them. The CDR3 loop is CASSLSMGWNYGYTF. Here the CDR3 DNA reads TGTGCCAGCAGCCTTTCCATGGGGTGGAACTATGGCTACACCTTC.

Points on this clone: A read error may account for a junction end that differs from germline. The CDR3 reads CASSLAVGGNQPQHF. DNA for the CDR3: TGTGCCAGCAGCCTAGCGGTGGGGGGCAATCAGCCCCAGCATTTT. This chain links TRBV7-2 with TRBJ1-5; tentative D call: TRBD1 (5 bases). The length of the CDR3 is 15 residues. Germline V lookup: CDR1 SGHTA, CDR2 FQGNSA.

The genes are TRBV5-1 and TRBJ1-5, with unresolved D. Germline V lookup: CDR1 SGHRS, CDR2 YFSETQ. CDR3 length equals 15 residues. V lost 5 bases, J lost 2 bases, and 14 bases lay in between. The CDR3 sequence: CASRPRPDGNQPQHF. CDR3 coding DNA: TGCGCCAGCAGGCCCCGACCAGACGGCAATCAGCCCCAGCATTTT.

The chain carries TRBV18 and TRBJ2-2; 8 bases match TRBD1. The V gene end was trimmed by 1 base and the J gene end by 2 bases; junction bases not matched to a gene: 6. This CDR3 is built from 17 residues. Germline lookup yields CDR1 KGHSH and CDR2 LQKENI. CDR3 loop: CASSPQRTGPNTGELFF. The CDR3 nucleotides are TGTGCCAGCTCACCACAACGGACAGGGCCAAACACCGGGGAGCTGTTTTTT. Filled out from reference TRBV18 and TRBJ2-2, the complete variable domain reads NAGVMQNPRHLVRRRGQEARLRCSPMKGHSHVYWYRQLPEEGLKFMVYLQKENIIDESGMPKERFSAEFPKEGPSILRIQQVVRGDSAAYFCASSPQRTGPNTGELFFGEGSRLTVL.

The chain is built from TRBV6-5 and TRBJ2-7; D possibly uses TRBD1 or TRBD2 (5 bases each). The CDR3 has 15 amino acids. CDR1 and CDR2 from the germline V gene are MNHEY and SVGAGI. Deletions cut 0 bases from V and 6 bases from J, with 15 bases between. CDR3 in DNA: TGTGCCAGCAGTTACTCTGCAGGGAGTCGGCTCGAGCAGTACTTC. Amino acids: CASSYSAGSRLEQYF.

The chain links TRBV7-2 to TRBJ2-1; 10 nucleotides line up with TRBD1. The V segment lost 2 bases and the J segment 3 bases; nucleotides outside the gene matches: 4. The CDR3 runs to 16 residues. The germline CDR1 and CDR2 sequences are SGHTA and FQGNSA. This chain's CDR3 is CASSLTGQGHYNEQFF. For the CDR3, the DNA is TGTGCCAGCAGCTTAACGGGACAGGGGCACTACAATGAGCAGTTCTTC.

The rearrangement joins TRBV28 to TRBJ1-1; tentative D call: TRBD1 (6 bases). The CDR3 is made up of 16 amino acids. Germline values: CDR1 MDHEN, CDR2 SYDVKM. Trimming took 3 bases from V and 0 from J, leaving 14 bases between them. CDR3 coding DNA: TGTGCCAGCAGTTTCCCGGTAGGGGGTCTGAACACTGAAGCTTTCTTT. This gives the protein CASSFPVGGLNTEAFF.

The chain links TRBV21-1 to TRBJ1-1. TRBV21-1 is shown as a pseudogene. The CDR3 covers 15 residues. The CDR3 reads CASAPGSGLTRGAFF. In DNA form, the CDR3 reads TGTGCCAGCGCGCCTGGATCGGGACTTACACGCGGGGCTTTCTTT.

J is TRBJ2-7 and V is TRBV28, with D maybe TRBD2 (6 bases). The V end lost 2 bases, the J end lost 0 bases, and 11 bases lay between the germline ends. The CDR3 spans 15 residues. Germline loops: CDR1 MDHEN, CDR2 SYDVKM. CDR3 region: CASSLTRESSYEQYF. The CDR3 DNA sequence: TGTGCCAGCAGTTTAACACGGGAGAGCTCCTACGAGCAGTACTTC.

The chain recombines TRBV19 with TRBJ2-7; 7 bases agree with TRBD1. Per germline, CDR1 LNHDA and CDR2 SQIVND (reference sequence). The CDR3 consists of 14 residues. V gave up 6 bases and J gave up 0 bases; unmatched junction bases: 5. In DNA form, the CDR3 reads TGTGCCAGTAGAAACAGGGGTCCCTCCTACGAGCAGTACTTC. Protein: CASRNRGPSYEQYF. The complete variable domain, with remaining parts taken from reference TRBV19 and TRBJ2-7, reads DGGITQSPKYLFRKEGQNVTLSCEQNLNHDAMYWYRQDPGQGLRLIYYSQIVNDFQKGDIAEGYSVSREKKESFPLTVTSAQKNPTAFYLCASRNRGPSYEQYFGPGTRLTVT.

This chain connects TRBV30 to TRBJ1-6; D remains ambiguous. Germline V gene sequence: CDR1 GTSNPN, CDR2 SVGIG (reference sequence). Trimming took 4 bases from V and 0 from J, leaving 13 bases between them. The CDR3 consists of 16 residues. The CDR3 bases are TGTGCCTGGACTCAGGAGGCCAACTCCTATAATTCACCCCTCCACTTT. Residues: CAWTQEANSYNSPLHF. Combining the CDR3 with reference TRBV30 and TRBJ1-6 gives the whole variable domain SQTIHQWPATLVQPVGSPLSLECTVEGTSNPNLYWYRQAAGRGLQLLFYSVGIGQISSEVPQNLSASRPQDRQFILSSKKLLLSDSGFYLCAWTQEANSYNSPLHFGNGTRLTVT.

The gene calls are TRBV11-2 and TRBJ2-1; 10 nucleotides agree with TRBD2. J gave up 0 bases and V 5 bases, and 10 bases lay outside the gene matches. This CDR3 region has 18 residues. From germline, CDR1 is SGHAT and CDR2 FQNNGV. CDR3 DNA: TGTGCCAGCAGCCCCGGGACTAGCGCTCCAGGCTCCTACAATGAGCAGTTCTTC. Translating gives CASSPGTSAPGSYNEQFF.

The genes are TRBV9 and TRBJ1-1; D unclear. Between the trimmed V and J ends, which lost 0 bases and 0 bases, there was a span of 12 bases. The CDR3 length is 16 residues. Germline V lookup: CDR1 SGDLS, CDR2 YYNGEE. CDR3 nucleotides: TGTGCCAGCAGCGTAGTTGGGGTGCGAGTGAACACTGAAGCTTTCTTT. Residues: CASSVVGVRVNTEAFF.

The CDR3 region is CASSIARGRAVRNTEAFF. The DNA of the CDR3 is TGTGCCAGTAGTATAGCGAGGGGGCGGGCTGTGAGGAACACTGAAGCTTTCTTT. The V call is TRBV19, the J call TRBJ1-1; TRBD1 matches at 7 bases. The germline V gene has CDR1 LNHDA and CDR2 SQIVND (reference sequence). J was trimmed by 1 base and V by 1 base; bases with no gene match: 12. This CDR3 has 18 amino acids.

This chain's CDR3 is CASSRGGQAKNIQYF. The CDR3 DNA sequence: TGTGCCAGCAGTCGAGGGGGCCAGGCCAAAAACATTCAGTACTTC. The gene calls are TRBV28 and TRBJ2-4; 7 nucleotides line up with TRBD1. This CDR3 has 15 residues. Germline lookup yields CDR1 MDHEN and CDR2 SYDVKM. V trimming: 5 bases; J trimming: 1 base; junction bases outside the gene matches: 5.

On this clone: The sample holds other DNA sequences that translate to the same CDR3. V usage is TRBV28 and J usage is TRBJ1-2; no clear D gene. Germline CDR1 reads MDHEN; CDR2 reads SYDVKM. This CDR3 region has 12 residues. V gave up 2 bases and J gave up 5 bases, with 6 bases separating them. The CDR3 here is CASSLDLYGYTF. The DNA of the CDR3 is TGTGCCAGCAGTTTAGATCTTTATGGCTACACCTTC.

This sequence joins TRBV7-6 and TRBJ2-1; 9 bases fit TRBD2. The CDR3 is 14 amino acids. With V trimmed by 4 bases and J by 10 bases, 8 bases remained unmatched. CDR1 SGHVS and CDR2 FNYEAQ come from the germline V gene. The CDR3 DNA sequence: TGTGCCAGCAGCTCCGGGACTAGCATTTCCGAGCAGTTCTTC. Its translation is CASSSGTSISEQFF.